The 7 T cell receptor beta chains below were found in one sample sequenced in a study of regulatory T cells in long-lasting Graves disease. Libraries of TCR beta came from iRepertoire HTBI primers plus Arm-PCR of CDR3 regions. TCRdb re-analysed the multiplex PCR reads in MiXCR, keeping a single row per CDR3 protein. There are under 300,000 distinct CDR3 sequences in the sample; 20% to 25% occur only once, and more than 11% lies in the top ten. Time point described: newly diagnosed GD, antithyroid drugs for less than 3 months. Extracted RNA from PBMCs served as the source of the TCR library. Sequenced material: peripheral blood mononuclear cells (PBMCs), taken at new diagnosis, from a patient treated with antithyroid drugs. The origin of the receptors is a female donor with Graves disease.

The rearrangement links TRBV7-6 to TRBJ2-7, with 11 bases lining up with TRBD1. The CDR3 is 19 residues long. Per the germline V gene, CDR1 is SGHVS and CDR2 is FNYEAQ. The V segment lost 2 bases and the J segment 1 base; nucleotides outside the gene matches: 13. The CDR3, as DNA: TGTGCCAGCAGCTTAACAAGTTCGGGGACAGGGGGAGTTTCCTACGAGCAGTACTTC. It specifies CASSLTSSGTGGVSYEQYF.

This clonotype was seen a few times. The chain has TRBV28 and TRBJ2-1; 7 bases agree with TRBD2. CDR1 is MDHEN and CDR2 is SYDVKM in the germline V gene. This CDR3 has 13 residues. The trim removed 8 bases at V and 8 bases at J, leaving 9 bases unmatched. The CDR3 protein is CASLPAGIYEQFF. The CDR3 DNA is TGTGCCAGCCTACCAGCGGGAATCTATGAGCAGTTCTTC. Together with reference TRBV28 and TRBJ2-1, the CDR3 gives the full variable domain: DVKVTQSSRYLVKRTGEKVFLECVQDMDHENMFWYRQDPGLGLRLIYFSYDVKMKEKGDIPEGYSVSREKKERFSLILESASTNQTSMYLCASLPAGIYEQFFGPGTRLTVL.

This clonotype appeared many times. The chain's CDR3 is CAGGYTTSGNTIYF. The CDR3 coding sequence is TGTGCCGGGGGGTACACGACCTCTGGAAACACCATATATTTT. The V call is TRBV30, the J call TRBJ1-3; possibly TRBD1 for D (5 bases). V was cut by 8 bases and J by 0 bases, with 14 bases left in between. Per germline, CDR1 GTSNPN and CDR2 SVGIG (reference sequence). The CDR3 is 14 amino acids.

There are many counts of this clonotype. In nucleotides, the CDR3 is TGTGCCACCAGCAGAGTGACGGGAGTCTACTACGAGCAGTACTTC. Translating gives CATSRVTGVYYEQYF. V gene TRBV15 combines with J gene TRBJ2-7; D is perhaps TRBD2 (6 bases). CDR1 and CDR2 (germline): LNHNV, YYDKDF (reference sequence). The CDR3 covers 15 residues. Trimming took 1 base from V and 3 from J, leaving 13 bases between them.

This clonotype was recorded many times. The chain carries TRBV28 and TRBJ2-7, with 9 bases identical to TRBD1. Germline V gene lookup returns CDR1 MDHEN and CDR2 SYDVKM. The CDR3 sequence is 14 residues long. Trimming at V came to 6 bases and at J to 6 bases, leaving 9 bases not matched to a gene. The CDR3 loop reads CASSTPGQGFEQYF. CDR3 DNA: TGTGCCAGCAGCACACCGGGACAGGGCTTCGAGCAGTACTTC.

This clonotype was counted many times. The chain uses TRBV6-5 and TRBJ2-7; D possibly corresponds to TRBD1 (5 bases). Germline V gives CDR1 MNHEY, CDR2 SVGAGI. The CDR3 length is 16 residues. V dropped 0 bases and J dropped 6 bases, with 18 bases sitting between them. CDR3 nucleotides: TGTGCCAGCAGTTACTCAACCAGGGTGACCGAGGCCGAGCAGTACTTC. Protein product: CASSYSTRVTEAEQYF.

This clonotype was recorded at least ten times. The genes are TRBV7-2 and TRBJ2-7, with D possibly TRBD1 on 5 matching bases. The CDR3 loop spans 15 amino acids. V lost 5 bases and J lost 3, with 17 bases in between. CDR1 is SGHTA and CDR2 is FQGNSA in the germline V gene. CDR3 residues: CASSRFGQGSYEQYF. The CDR3 nucleotides read TGTGCCAGCAGCCGATTCGGGCAGGGAAGCTACGAGCAGTACTTC.